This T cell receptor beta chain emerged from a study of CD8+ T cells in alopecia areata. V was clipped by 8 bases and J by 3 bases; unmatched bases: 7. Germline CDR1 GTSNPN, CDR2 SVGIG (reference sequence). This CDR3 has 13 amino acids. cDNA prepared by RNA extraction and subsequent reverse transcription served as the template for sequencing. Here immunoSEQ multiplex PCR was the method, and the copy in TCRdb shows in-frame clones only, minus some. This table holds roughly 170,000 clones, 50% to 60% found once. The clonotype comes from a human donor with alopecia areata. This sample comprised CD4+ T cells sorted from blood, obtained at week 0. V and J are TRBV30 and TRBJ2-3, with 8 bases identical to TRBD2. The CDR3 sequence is CARAGGQTDTQYF. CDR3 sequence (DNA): TGTGCCAGGGCGGGAGGCCAAACAGATACGCAGTATTTT.